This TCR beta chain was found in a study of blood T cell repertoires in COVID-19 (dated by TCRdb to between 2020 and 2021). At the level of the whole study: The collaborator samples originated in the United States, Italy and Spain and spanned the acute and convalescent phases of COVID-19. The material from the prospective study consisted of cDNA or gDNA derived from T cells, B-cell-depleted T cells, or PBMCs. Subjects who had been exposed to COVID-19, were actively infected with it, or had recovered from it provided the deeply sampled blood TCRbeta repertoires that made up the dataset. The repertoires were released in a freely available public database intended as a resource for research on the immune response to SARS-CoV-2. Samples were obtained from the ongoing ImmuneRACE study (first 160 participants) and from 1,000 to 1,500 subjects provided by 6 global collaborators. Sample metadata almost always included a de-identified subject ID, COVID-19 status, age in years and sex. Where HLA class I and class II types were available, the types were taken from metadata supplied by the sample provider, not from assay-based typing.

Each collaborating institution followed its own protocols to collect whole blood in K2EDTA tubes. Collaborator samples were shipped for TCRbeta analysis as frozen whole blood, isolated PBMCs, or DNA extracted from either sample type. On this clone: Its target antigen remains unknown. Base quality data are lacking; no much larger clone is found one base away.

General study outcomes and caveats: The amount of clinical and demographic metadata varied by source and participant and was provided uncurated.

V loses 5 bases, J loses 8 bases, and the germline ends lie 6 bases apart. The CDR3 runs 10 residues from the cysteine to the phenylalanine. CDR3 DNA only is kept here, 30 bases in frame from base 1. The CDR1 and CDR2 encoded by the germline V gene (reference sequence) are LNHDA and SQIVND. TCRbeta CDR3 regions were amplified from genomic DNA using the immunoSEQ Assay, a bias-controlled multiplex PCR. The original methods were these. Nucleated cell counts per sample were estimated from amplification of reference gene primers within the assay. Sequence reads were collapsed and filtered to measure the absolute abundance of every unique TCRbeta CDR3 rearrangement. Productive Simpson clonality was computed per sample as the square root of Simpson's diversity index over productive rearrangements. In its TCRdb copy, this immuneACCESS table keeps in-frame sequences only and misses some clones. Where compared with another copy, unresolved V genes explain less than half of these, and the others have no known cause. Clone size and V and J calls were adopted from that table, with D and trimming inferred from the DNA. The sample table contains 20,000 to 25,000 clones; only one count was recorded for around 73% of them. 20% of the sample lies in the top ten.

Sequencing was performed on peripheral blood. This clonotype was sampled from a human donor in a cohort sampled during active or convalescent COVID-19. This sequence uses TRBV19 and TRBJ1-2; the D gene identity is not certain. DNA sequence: TGTGCCAGTAGTCGCGGGGGCTACACCTTC. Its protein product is CASSRGGYTF.